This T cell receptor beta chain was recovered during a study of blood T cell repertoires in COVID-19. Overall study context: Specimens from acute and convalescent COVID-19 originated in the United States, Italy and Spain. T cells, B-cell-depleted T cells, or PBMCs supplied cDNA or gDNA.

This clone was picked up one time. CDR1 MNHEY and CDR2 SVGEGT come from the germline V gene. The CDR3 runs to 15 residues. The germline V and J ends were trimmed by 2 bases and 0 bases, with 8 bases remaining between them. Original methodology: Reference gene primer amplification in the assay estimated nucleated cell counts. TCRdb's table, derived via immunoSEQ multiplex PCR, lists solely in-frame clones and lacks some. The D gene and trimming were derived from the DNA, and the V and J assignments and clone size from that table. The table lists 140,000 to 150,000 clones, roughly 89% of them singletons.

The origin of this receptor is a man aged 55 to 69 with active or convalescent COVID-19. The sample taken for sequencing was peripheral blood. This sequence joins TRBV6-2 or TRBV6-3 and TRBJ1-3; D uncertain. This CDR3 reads CASSYGGFSGNTIYF. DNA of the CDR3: TGTGCCAGCAGTTACGGAGGGTTCTCTGGAAACACCATATATTTT.